This passage covers 24 T cell receptor beta chains from one sample sequenced in a study of early T cells in non-severe SARS-CoV-2 infection. TCRdb fed the 5' RACE reads into MiXCR, producing one record per CDR3 protein. The sample lists around 77,000 distinct CDR3 sequences, about 15% occurring once. Material: whole blood, obtained at baseline. The receptors derive from an adult who was a healthcare worker with PCR-confirmed SARS-CoV-2 infection or an uninfected control (not recorded which).

This clonotype turned up a few times. The genes are TRBV24-1 and TRBJ2-3; TRBD1 is a possible D gene (6 bases). This CDR3 contains 15 residues. The germline CDR1 and CDR2 sequences are KGHDR and SFDVKD. Trimming stripped 4 bases from V and 6 bases from J, with 16 bases between. Here the CDR3 DNA reads TGTGCCACCAGTGACACGACAGGTGAGGCGGATACGCAGTATTTT. Amino acid sequence: CATSDTTGEADTQYF.

This clonotype has ten or more counts. V usage is TRBV2 and J usage is TRBJ2-1, with D possibly TRBD2 on 6 matching bases. The germline V and J ends were trimmed by 6 bases and 6 bases, with 12 bases remaining between them. CDR1 is SNHLY, CDR2 FYNNEI, per germline. The CDR3 has 13 amino acids. Written as DNA, the CDR3 is TGTGCCAGCAGGACTCAGGGAGGCAATGAGCAGTTCTTC. Protein sequence: CASRTQGGNEQFF.

This rearrangement joins TRBV6-6 to TRBJ2-1; 8 nucleotides agree with TRBD1. CDR1 is MNHNY, CDR2 SVGAGI, per germline (reference sequence). Trimming cost V 6 bases and J 4 bases; bases outside gene matches: 14. The CDR3 contains 17 residues. The DNA for the CDR3 is TGTGCCAGCAGCCAGGCCTCGGGACAGGCTATGTACAATGAGCAGTTCTTC. Its protein is CASSQASGQAMYNEQFF.

The chain joins TRBV7-8 to TRBJ2-7; perhaps TRBD1 as D (6 bases). With 6 bases removed from V and 1 base from J, the gap between germline ends came to 19 bases. Germline V gene data show CDR1 as SGHVS and CDR2 as FQNEAQ. This CDR3 spans 16 amino acids. The chain's CDR3 is CASSHRNQGPSYEQYF. The CDR3 coding sequence is TGTGCCAGCAGTCACCGGAACCAGGGGCCATCCTACGAGCAGTACTTC. Supplemented by reference TRBV7-8 and TRBJ2-7, the full variable domain reads GAGVSQSPRYKVAKRGQDVALRCDPISGHVSLFWYQQALGQGPEFLTYFQNEAQLDKSGLPSDRFFAERPEGSVSTLKIQRTQQEDSAVYLCASSHRNQGPSYEQYFGPGTRLTVT.

The chain recombines TRBV20-1 with TRBJ1-4, with 7 bases fitting TRBD1. The trim removed 1 base at V and 8 bases at J, leaving 10 bases unmatched. CDR3 size: 15 residues. Germline CDR1 and CDR2: DFQATT and SNEGSKA (reference sequence). The CDR3 DNA is TGCAGTGCTAGAGCCCCAGGGGGGCCTAGCGAAAAACTGTTTTTT. This sequence encodes CSARAPGGPSEKLFF.

This chain uses TRBV7-8 with TRBJ2-1; D may be TRBD2 (6 bases). CDR1 and CDR2 from the germline V gene are SGHVS and FQNEAQ. This CDR3 has 15 residues. V gave up 5 bases and J gave up 2 bases, with 13 bases separating them. CDR3 region: CASSRDLLAYNEQFF. CDR3 DNA: TGTGCCAGCAGCCGGGACTTGTTAGCCTACAATGAGCAGTTCTTC.

This clonotype was detected only a few times. The chain couples TRBV15 to TRBJ2-3; the match to TRBD2 covers 8 bases. Germline loops: CDR1 LNHNV, CDR2 YYDKDF (reference sequence). The CDR3 totals 18 residues. The trim removed 1 base at V and 0 bases at J, leaving 9 bases unmatched. CDR3 in DNA: TGTGCCACCAGCAGAGCGCGAAGTAGCGGGATTAGCACAGATACGCAGTATTTT. This codes for CATSRARSSGISTDTQYF.

There are a few counts of this clonotype. This chain uses TRBV7-9 with TRBJ2-1; perhaps TRBD2 as D (5 bases). The ends were cut back, 2 bases at V and 4 bases at J, with 9 bases in the middle. The germline CDR1 and CDR2 sequences are SEHNR and FQNEAQ (reference sequence). CDR3 length: 14 residues. The CDR3 DNA sequence: TGTGCCAGCAGCTTAAGGACTTCTTACAATGAGCAGTTCTTC. It specifies CASSLRTSYNEQFF.

The chain is built from TRBV3-1 and TRBJ1-2, with 7 nucleotides matching TRBD1. Germline trimming cut 4 bases from V and 6 bases from J; bases unmatched to any gene: 14. The CDR3 runs to 16 residues. Germline V gene lookup returns CDR1 LGHDT and CDR2 YNNKEL (reference sequence). The CDR3 DNA reads as TGTGCCAGCAGCCCTCTTCCCACAGGGGATGTTCATGGCTACACCTTC. It specifies CASSPLPTGDVHGYTF.

V is TRBV2 and J is TRBJ2-7; tentative D call: TRBD1 (5 bases). CDR3 size: 14 residues. CDR1 and CDR2 from the germline V gene are SNHLY and FYNNEI. Trimming shortened V by 6 bases and J by 2 bases, and 14 bases separated the two germline ends. CDR3 sequence: CASSNDSPAYEQYF. CDR3 in DNA: TGTGCCAGCAGCAACGACAGTCCCGCCTACGAGCAGTACTTC. Together with reference TRBV2 and TRBJ2-7, the CDR3 gives the full variable domain: EPEVTQTPSHQVTQMGQEVILRCVPISNHLYFYWYRQILGQKVEFLVSFYNNEISEKSEIFDDQFSVERPDGSNFTLKIRSTKLEDSAMYFCASSNDSPAYEQYFGPGTRLTVT.

This chain connects TRBV24-1 to TRBJ2-5; D is undetermined. V shed 4 bases and J shed 1 base, with 9 bases lying between them. The CDR3 sequence is 14 residues long. Germline-derived CDR1 and CDR2 are KGHDR and SFDVKD. The CDR3 coding sequence is TGTGCCACCAGTGAGGCCGGGTCCCAAGAGACCCAGTACTTC. It codes for CATSEAGSQETQYF.

This clonotype was recorded at least ten times. The chain is built from TRBV4-1 and TRBJ1-3, with 9 bases aligning to TRBD1. The CDR3 covers 14 residues. The trim removed 5 bases at V and 4 bases at J, leaving 3 bases unmatched. Germline-derived CDR1 and CDR2 are MGHRA and YSYEKL. CDR3: CASSFGQGGNTIYF. CDR3 sequence (DNA): TGCGCCAGCAGCTTCGGACAGGGGGGAAACACCATATATTTT.

Ten or more counts support this clonotype. This chain links TRBV7-8 with TRBJ2-5; TRBD2 is a possible D gene (5 bases). Germline loops: CDR1 SGHVS, CDR2 FQNEAQ. Trimming took off 1 base at V and 2 bases at J, with 5 bases between the two ends. The CDR3 covers 13 residues. The CDR3 sequence is CASSLERQETQYF. In DNA, the CDR3 is TGTGCCAGCAGCTTAGAGCGGCAAGAGACCCAGTACTTC.

This clonotype was seen repeatedly, ten times or more. The rearrangement links TRBV28 to TRBJ2-2; D unresolved. The CDR3 totals 16 residues. The V end lost 10 bases, the J end lost 0 bases, and 18 bases lay between the germline ends. CDR1 and CDR2 (germline): MDHEN, SYDVKM. The CDR3 spells CATGPEMRSNTGELFF. As DNA, the CDR3 is TGTGCCACCGGTCCGGAGATGCGGTCGAACACCGGGGAGCTGTTTTTT.

This clonotype was recorded at least ten times. The chain uses TRBV5-1 and TRBJ2-7, with D unclear. V dropped 2 bases and J dropped 0 bases, with 6 bases sitting between them. This CDR3 is built from 13 residues. Germline V lookup: CDR1 SGHRS, CDR2 YFSETQ. For the CDR3, the DNA is TGCGCCAGCAGCTTTTCTTTCTCCTACGAGCAGTACTTC. Translation: CASSFSFSYEQYF.

Ten or more counts support this clonotype. This chain uses TRBV12-3 or TRBV12-4 with TRBJ2-5, with TRBD2 matching 13 bases. CDR3 length: 15 residues. With V trimmed by 5 bases and J by 4 bases, 4 bases remained unmatched. This CDR3 reads CASSPTSGRGETQYF. The CDR3 nucleotides are TGTGCCAGCAGTCCAACTAGCGGGAGGGGAGAGACCCAGTACTTC.

In this sample, this clonotype turned up many times. This chain connects TRBV25-1 to TRBJ2-1, with 10 nucleotides matching TRBD2. CDR1 is MGHDK and CDR2 is SYGVNS in the germline V gene. This CDR3 has 16 amino acids. J lost 7 bases, V lost 5 bases, and 11 bases had no gene match. The CDR3 region has the DNA TGTGCCAGCAGTCGTGGGGGGGCTAGCGGGAGAAATGAGCAGTTCTTC. This codes for CASSRGGASGRNEQFF.

This clonotype was seen a handful of times. V gene TRBV27 combines with J gene TRBJ2-7, with D possibly matching TRBD2 (7 bases). Germline V gene lookup returns CDR1 MNHEY and CDR2 SMNVEV (reference sequence). V lost 6 bases, J lost 11 bases, and 14 bases lay in between. The CDR3 sequence is 11 residues long. The CDR3 coding sequence is TGTGCCAGCAGCCTGGCGGGGGCTGAGTACTTC. This gives the protein CASSLAGAEYF.

In its sample, this clonotype was seen many times. This chain uses TRBV27 with TRBJ1-4, with TRBD1 as a possible D gene (5 bases). V lost 5 bases, J lost 7 bases, and 11 bases lay in between. The CDR3 runs 13 residues. Germline lookup yields CDR1 MNHEY and CDR2 SMNVEV (reference sequence). CDR3 in amino acids: CASSVRVSEKLFF. The DNA for the CDR3 is TGTGCCAGCAGTGTCAGGGTCTCTGAAAAACTGTTTTTT.

This clonotype was observed a handful of times. The chain couples TRBV11-2 to TRBJ2-2; D perhaps matches TRBD1 (5 bases). CDR3 length: 13 residues. Per the germline V gene, CDR1 is SGHAT and CDR2 is FQNNGV. V was trimmed by 5 bases and J by 5 bases, leaving 9 bases between them. CDR3 sequence (DNA): TGTGCCAGCAGCCAACAGGAGACCGGGGAGCTGTTTTTT. It encodes CASSQQETGELFF.

The chain carries TRBV7-9 and TRBJ1-4; D is possibly TRBD1 (6 bases). Trimming removed 4 bases from V and 4 bases from J, with 10 bases in between. The CDR3 loop spans 14 amino acids. CDR1 SEHNR and CDR2 FQNEAQ come from the germline V gene (reference sequence). The CDR3 coding sequence is TGTGCCAGCAGCTCGACAGGTTTTAATGAAAAACTGTTTTTT. This gives the protein CASSSTGFNEKLFF.

The sample holds many counts of this clonotype. V and J are TRBV27 and TRBJ2-6; the D is unclear. The CDR3 is 14 amino acids. V was cut by 7 bases and J by 2 bases, with 9 bases left in between. The germline CDR1 and CDR2 sequences are MNHEY and SMNVEV (reference sequence). CDR3 in amino acids: CASKIEPGANVLTF. DNA of the CDR3: TGTGCCAGCAAGATAGAACCTGGGGCCAACGTCCTGACTTTC.

V is TRBV12-3 or TRBV12-4 and J is TRBJ2-7; 13 bases align to TRBD2. The CDR3 extends over 14 amino acids. The V and J ends lost 7 bases and 3 bases, in that order; junction bases with no gene match: 3. CDR3 region: CASTRTSGGYEQYF. DNA for the CDR3: TGTGCCAGCACCAGGACTAGCGGGGGCTACGAGCAGTACTTC.

By its share, this clonotype is medium-sized. The chain links TRBV7-8 to TRBJ2-3; D may match TRBD1 or TRBD2 (5 bases each). CDR1 is SGHVS, CDR2 FQNEAQ, per germline. The CDR3 sequence is 15 residues long. V was clipped by 4 bases and J by 5 bases, with 16 bases between them. CDR3 sequence: CASSWARGSRDTQYF. CDR3 in DNA: TGTGCCAGCAGCTGGGCGAGGGGATCACGAGATACGCAGTATTTT.